The 20 T cell receptor beta chains reported below all come from one sample, sequenced in a study of T cells of healthy individuals. From the 5' RACE reads, TCRdb called clonotypes with MiXCR, one entry per CDR3 protein. The profile shows 60,000 to 75,000 distinct CDR3 sequences, around 15% of them singletons. These receptors were taken from a human donor in good health.

This clonotype was recorded at least ten times. V gene TRBV27 combines with J gene TRBJ1-2; the D is unclear. The CDR3 is made up of 14 amino acids. V shed 6 bases and J shed 5 bases, with 16 bases lying between them. Germline CDR1 is MNHEY and CDR2 is SMNVEV (reference sequence). The CDR3 protein is CASSGASQQYGYTF. The CDR3 DNA is TGTGCCAGCAGCGGTGCGAGTCAGCAGTATGGCTACACCTTC.

This clonotype was recorded a few times. CDR3 in amino acids: CASSLNGAGANVLTF. CDR3 in DNA: TGCGCCAGCAGCTTGAACGGGGCTGGGGCCAACGTCCTGACTTTC. The J gene is TRBJ2-6, the V gene TRBV5-1; D possibly corresponds to TRBD2 (5 bases). V was clipped by 1 base and J by 2 bases, with 7 bases between them. This CDR3 region has 15 residues. The germline CDR1 and CDR2 sequences are SGHRS and YFSETQ.

In its sample, this clonotype was seen many times. In DNA form, the CDR3 reads TGTGCCAGCAGGTTAACCGGGGAGCTGTTTTTT. This sequence encodes CASRLTGELFF. The chain links TRBV12-3 or TRBV12-4 to TRBJ2-2; D unresolved. This CDR3 spans 11 amino acids. V dropped 6 bases and J dropped 5 bases, with 4 bases sitting between them.

This clonotype appeared a few times. J is TRBJ2-5 and V is TRBV6-5; 8 bases are shared with TRBD2. The CDR3 sequence is 15 residues long. Germline values: CDR1 MNHEY, CDR2 SVGAGI. Germline trimming cut 6 bases from V and 4 bases from J; bases unmatched to any gene: 10. This CDR3 is CASSHRGGGRETQYF. The CDR3 DNA is TGTGCCAGCAGCCACCGGGGGGGTGGACGAGAGACCCAGTACTTC.

This clonotype was seen repeatedly, ten times or more. The chain combines TRBV7-9 with TRBJ2-1; the D is unclear. Trimming cost V 1 base and J 10 bases, with 2 bases left between them. This CDR3 contains 10 residues. CDR1 and CDR2 (germline): SEHNR, FQNEAQ (reference sequence). The CDR3 spells CASSLGEQFF. CDR3 coding DNA: TGTGCCAGCAGCTTAGGGGAGCAGTTCTTC.

In its sample, this clonotype was seen many times. The V call is TRBV3-1, the J call TRBJ2-1; the match to TRBD2 covers 7 bases. Looked up from germline, CDR1 is LGHDT and CDR2 is YNNKEL (reference sequence). J gave up 7 bases and V 1 base, and 7 bases lay outside the gene matches. The CDR3 spans 15 residues. The CDR3 sequence: CASSQGVLATNEQFF. The CDR3 bases are TGTGCCAGCAGCCAAGGAGTACTAGCGACGAATGAGCAGTTCTTC.

V and J are TRBV28 and TRBJ2-2, with D maybe TRBD2 (6 bases). Germline-derived CDR1 and CDR2 are MDHEN and SYDVKM. The CDR3 consists of 13 residues. Between the trimmed V and J ends, which lost 7 bases and 1 base, there was a span of 7 bases. The CDR3 coding sequence is TGTGCCAGCAAGGAGGGGAACACCGGGGAGCTGTTTTTT. Translating gives CASKEGNTGELFF.

V and J are TRBV7-9 and TRBJ1-6; a weak D match, TRBD1 (6 bases). This CDR3 contains 13 residues. Germline V CDR1 and CDR2: SEHNR, FQNEAQ (reference sequence). Trimming stripped 4 bases from V and 7 bases from J, with 8 bases between. The chain's CDR3 is CASSYRVNSPLHF. Written as DNA, the CDR3 is TGTGCCAGCAGCTACAGGGTCAATTCACCCCTCCACTTT. The entire variable domain, with the rest obtained from reference TRBV7-9 and TRBJ1-6, is as follows: DTGVSQNPRHKITKRGQNVTFRCDPISEHNRLYWYRQTLGQGPEFLTYFQNEAQLEKSRLLSDRFSAERPKGSFSTLEIQRTEQGDSAMYLCASSYRVNSPLHFGNGTRLTVT.

The rearrangement joins TRBV9 to TRBJ2-1; 10 bases match TRBD2. The germline gives CDR1 SGDLS, CDR2 YYNGEE. The CDR3 has 15 residues. V gave up 4 bases and J gave up 7 bases; unmatched junction bases: 8. This chain's CDR3 is CASSQSGRARNEQFF. CDR3 coding DNA: TGTGCCAGCAGCCAGAGCGGGAGGGCCCGGAATGAGCAGTTCTTC.

This clonotype was observed a handful of times. The chain joins TRBV15 to TRBJ1-1; D is uncertain. The CDR3 consists of 13 residues. The V end lost 6 bases, the J end lost 1 base, and 9 bases lay between the germline ends. Germline loops: CDR1 LNHNV, CDR2 YYDKDF (reference sequence). The CDR3 region is CATSEDWNTEAFF. CDR3 bases: TGTGCCACCAGTGAGGATTGGAACACTGAAGCTTTCTTT.

This clonotype has ten or more counts. CDR3 DNA sequence: TGCAGTGCTCCACCCGGGACAGGGGTTTACGAGCAGTACTTC. It is translated as CSAPPGTGVYEQYF. This chain links TRBV20-1 with TRBJ2-7; 10 bases are a match to TRBD1. Trimming removed 5 bases from V and 4 bases from J; junction bases left unmatched: 8. Germline CDR1 is DFQATT and CDR2 is SNEGSKA (reference sequence). This CDR3 spans 14 amino acids.

The rearrangement joins TRBV29-1 to TRBJ2-2; a weak D match, TRBD1 (6 bases). V lost 6 bases to trimming and J lost 0 bases, with 11 bases between them. Per the germline V gene, CDR1 is SQVTM and CDR2 is ANQGSEA. This CDR3 comprises 14 residues. Here the CDR3 reads CSVEQGPNTGELFF. CDR3 DNA sequence: TGCAGCGTGGAACAGGGACCGAACACCGGGGAGCTGTTTTTT.

The chain is built from TRBV21-1 and TRBJ1-5. TRBV21-1 represents a pseudogene. The CDR3 has 15 amino acids. The CDR3 DNA reads TGTGCCAGCAGCAAAGTATCTGGGGAGAAGCAGCCCCAGCATTTT. Encoded protein: CASSKVSGEKQPQHF.

This clonotype was seen more than once but under ten times. The chain employs TRBV5-1 and TRBJ1-5; D may be TRBD1 (5 bases). The CDR3 is 15 residues long. Trimming removed 0 bases at V and 5 bases at J, with 12 bases between. Germline CDR1 is SGHRS and CDR2 is YFSETQ. CDR3 region: CASSLAGADHQPQHF. As DNA, the CDR3 is TGCGCCAGCAGCTTGGCCGGGGCAGATCATCAGCCCCAGCATTTT.

The chain recombines TRBV11-2 with TRBJ2-7; D is perhaps TRBD1 (5 bases). CDR3 length: 13 residues. V lost 2 bases to trimming and J lost 4 bases, with 9 bases between them. Per the germline V gene, CDR1 is SGHAT and CDR2 is FQNNGV. In nucleotides, the CDR3 is TGTGCCAGCAGCTTACAGGGCTCTTACGAGCAGTACTTC. This gives the protein CASSLQGSYEQYF. Full variable domain (missing parts from reference TRBV11-2 and TRBJ2-7): EAGVAQSPRYKIIEKRQSVAFWCNPISGHATLYWYQQILGQGPKLLIQFQNNGVVDDSQLPKDRFSAERLKGVDSTLKIQPAKLEDSAVYLCASSLQGSYEQYFGPGTRLTVT.

A note on this clonotype: A much larger clone sits a single nucleotide away, making a read error possible. The chain combines TRBV28 with TRBJ2-7, with D uncertain. Per germline, CDR1 MDHEN and CDR2 SYDVKM. V gave up 8 bases and J gave up 6 bases, with 11 bases separating them. The CDR3 consists of 11 residues. The CDR3 nucleotides read TGTGCCAGCCGAGAGTTGTGCGAGCAGTACTTC. Translated: CASRELCEQYF.

The chain combines TRBV7-6 with TRBJ2-2, with 9 bases identical to TRBD1. Germline V gives CDR1 SGHVS, CDR2 FNYEAQ. This CDR3 spans 16 amino acids. Germline trimming cut 1 base from V and 5 bases from J; bases unmatched to any gene: 5. The CDR3 spells CASSLVAGQGTGELFF. The CDR3 bases are TGTGCCAGCAGCTTAGTTGCGGGACAGGGAACCGGGGAGCTGTTTTTT.

This clonotype was recorded many times. The rearrangement joins TRBV3-1 to TRBJ1-3, with D hard to call. The CDR3 runs to 13 residues. Germline CDR1 reads LGHDT; CDR2 reads YNNKEL (reference sequence). V lost 1 base and J lost 5, with 6 bases in between. In DNA form, the CDR3 reads TGTGCCAGCAGCCAAGTGGGTCGAAACACCATATATTTT. Translated, it gives CASSQVGRNTIYF.

The table lists this clonotype with many counts. The J gene is TRBJ1-6, the V gene TRBV18, with 10 bases identical to TRBD1. V lost 4 bases and J lost 7; bases outside the gene matches: 13. CDR1 KGHSH and CDR2 LQKENI come from the germline V gene. The CDR3 contains 18 residues. As DNA, the CDR3 is TGTGCCAGCTCACGTAATGTGTCCCCGGGACAGGGGAATTCACCCCTCCACTTT. It codes for CASSRNVSPGQGNSPLHF.

This clonotype was counted ten times or more. The DNA for the CDR3 is TGTGCCAGCAGCGTAGCTGCCGGGGATGAGCAGTACTTC. It is translated as CASSVAAGDEQYF. The gene calls are TRBV9 and TRBJ2-7, with a possible D match to TRBD2 (5 bases). V lost 0 bases to trimming and J lost 7 bases, with 11 bases between them. The CDR3 runs to 13 residues. Germline V gives CDR1 SGDLS, CDR2 YYNGEE.